Each of the 30 T cell receptor beta chains below was sequenced from the same sample in a study of blood T cells in healthy people across ages. Next came a second PCR, run for roughly 7 to 12 cycles, which used a sample-barcoded 5' primer along with a J-beta primer mix. TCRdb re-called the 5' RACE reads through MiXCR, storing one row per CDR3 protein. Among roughly 1.9 million distinct CDR3 sequences, 35% to 50% were seen once, and the ten largest hold 23%. Material for sequencing was blood. The receptor source for this set is a human donor in good health.

Notes on this clonotype: A much larger clone is a single base away; this may be a read error. The chain joins TRBV6-5 to TRBJ2-5; no definite D call. The end of the DNA aligns better with TRBJ2-1, so the J call may be wrong. The CDR3 spans 12 residues. The germline V gene encodes CDR1 MNHEY and CDR2 SVGAGI. The CDR3 here is CASSRTQETQFF. The CDR3 bases are TGTGCCAGCAGTAGGACCCAAGAGACCCAGTTCTTC.

This chain joins TRBV7-2 and TRBJ2-5; D may be TRBD1 or TRBD2 (5 bases each). V shed 1 base and J shed 5 bases, with 14 bases lying between them. The length of the CDR3 is 15 residues. Germline V lookup: CDR1 SGHTA, CDR2 FQGNSA. CDR3: CASSLDRGRRETQYF. The CDR3 nucleotides are TGTGCCAGCAGCTTAGACCGGGGACGGAGGGAGACCCAGTACTTC.

This clonotype was seen a few times. The J gene is TRBJ2-1, the V gene TRBV12-3 or TRBV12-4; 7 bases are a match to TRBD2. The CDR3 covers 16 residues. Germline trimming cut 5 bases from V and 2 bases from J; bases unmatched to any gene: 9. CDR3 sequence reads: CASSPQLALPYNEQFF. The CDR3, as DNA: TGTGCCAGCAGTCCACAACTAGCGTTGCCCTACAATGAGCAGTTCTTC.

V gene TRBV5-1 combines with J gene TRBJ2-3; 8 bases are a match to TRBD2. The length of the CDR3 is 18 residues. The germline V gene has CDR1 SGHRS and CDR2 YFSETQ. The V segment lost 4 bases and the J segment 6 bases; nucleotides outside the gene matches: 19. The CDR3 DNA is TGCGCCAGCAGCCCGGGGACCGCTTCCGGGAGGGCCGGGGATACGCAGTATTTT. This translates into CASSPGTASGRAGDTQYF. Drawing the rest from reference TRBV5-1 and TRBJ2-3, the complete variable domain is KAGVTQTPRYLIKTRGQQVTLSCSPISGHRSVSWYQQTPGQGLQFLFEYFSETQRNKGNFPGRFSGRQFSNSRSEMNVSTLELGDSALYLCASSPGTASGRAGDTQYFGPGTRLTVL.

This clonotype was seen a handful of times. The V and J genes are TRBV5-6 and TRBJ2-5; D is undetermined. Near its end, the DNA agrees better with TRBJ2-7, so the J call may be wrong. This CDR3 is built from 13 residues. The germline V gene has CDR1 SGHDT and CDR2 YYEEEE. The CDR3 DNA follows: TGTGCCAGCAGCCCGCCGAACGATTACGAGCAGTACTTC. It specifies CASSPPNDYEQYF.

This clonotype came up once. J is TRBJ2-3 and V is TRBV27; 8 bases line up with TRBD1. Germline assignment: CDR1 MNHEY and CDR2 SMNVEV (reference sequence). CDR3 size: 18 residues. The V gene end was trimmed by 5 bases and the J gene end by 4 bases; junction bases not matched to a gene: 17. The CDR3 protein is CASSPSTPGQVVSDTQYF. CDR3 nucleotide sequence: TGTGCCAGCAGTCCCTCAACGCCGGGACAGGTAGTATCAGATACGCAGTATTTT.

The sample holds many counts of this clonotype. The V gene is TRBV12-3 or TRBV12-4, the J gene TRBJ2-1, with TRBD2 matching over 12 bases. V trimming: 2 bases; J trimming: 7 bases; junction bases outside the gene matches: 3. CDR3 length: 15 residues. CDR3 sequence: CASSLLAGGLNEQFF. The CDR3, as DNA: TGTGCCAGCAGTTTACTAGCGGGGGGGCTAAATGAGCAGTTCTTC.

This clonotype came up once. The V gene is TRBV7-2, the J gene TRBJ2-1; D is possibly TRBD2 (6 bases). The germline CDR1 and CDR2 sequences are SGHTA and FQGNSA. The CDR3 contains 12 residues. V lost 5 bases and J 10 bases, leaving 12 bases between the germline ends. The CDR3 is CASSPTAGEQFF. The DNA for the CDR3 is TGTGCCAGCAGCCCGACGGCGGGGGAGCAGTTCTTC.

The genes are TRBV10-3 and TRBJ2-7; no reliable D call. CDR3 length equals 12 residues. Germline CDR1 is ENHRY and CDR2 is SYGVKD. V was cut by 5 bases and J by 3 bases, with 8 bases left in between. CDR3 residues: CAISPFGYEQYF. The CDR3 DNA follows: TGTGCCATCAGTCCTTTCGGCTACGAGCAGTACTTC.

This chain uses TRBV7-3 with TRBJ2-1; D is possibly TRBD1 or TRBD2 (6 bases each). Per the germline V gene, CDR1 is SGHTA and CDR2 is FQGTGA. The CDR3 is 13 residues long. V was shortened by 2 bases and J by 13 bases, with 15 bases between the two germline ends. The DNA of the CDR3 is TGTGCCAGCAGCTTAGGGGGGCCAGGAACCCAGTTCTTC. Amino acid sequence: CASSLGGPGTQFF.

The chain uses TRBV10-3 and TRBJ2-3; D gene ambiguous. V lost 4 bases, J lost 3 bases, and 11 bases lay in between. Germline assignment: CDR1 ENHRY and CDR2 SYGVKD. This CDR3 region has 14 residues. The CDR3 DNA sequence: TGTGCCATCAGTGTCGCCCAAGAAACAGATACGCAGTATTTT. This gives the protein CAISVAQETDTQYF.

This clonotype occurred a few times. The V gene is TRBV6-1, the J gene TRBJ1-2; D not resolved. The CDR3 totals 14 residues. The germline V gene has CDR1 MNHNS and CDR2 SASEGT. V lost 4 bases to trimming and J lost 4 bases, with 13 bases between them. The CDR3 protein is CASSVLGRSYGYTF. The CDR3 DNA follows: TGTGCCAGCAGTGTACTAGGACGGTCCTATGGCTACACCTTC.

This clonotype was seen only a few times. The rearrangement uses TRBV7-9 and TRBJ1-2; no reliable D call. The CDR3 is made up of 15 amino acids. Trimming cost V 3 bases and J 6 bases, with 17 bases left between them. Germline assignment: CDR1 SEHNR and CDR2 FQNEAQ (reference sequence). In DNA, the CDR3 is TGTGCCAGCAGCTTGTTAGCAATCACGACCCATGGCTACACCTTC. Its translation: CASSLLAITTHGYTF.

The V call is TRBV7-9, the J call TRBJ1-4, with TRBD1 as a possible D gene (5 bases). Germline CDR1 and CDR2: SEHNR and FQNEAQ (reference sequence). The length of the CDR3 is 15 residues. Trimming took 3 bases from V and 6 from J, leaving 14 bases between them. The CDR3: CASSLGPGWHEKLFF. CDR3 DNA sequence: TGTGCCAGCAGCTTGGGGCCAGGGTGGCATGAAAAACTGTTTTTT.

The V gene is TRBV7-2, the J gene TRBJ2-7; the match to TRBD2 covers 14 bases. With 5 bases clipped from V and 10 bases from J, the junction kept 13 bases outside the gene matches. The germline V gene has CDR1 SGHTA and CDR2 FQGNSA. CDR3 length: 16 amino acids. Written as DNA, the CDR3 is TGTGCCAGCAGCGAAAGACTAGCGGGGGGGATTAGTGGCCAGTACTTC. The encoded protein is CASSERLAGGISGQYF.

V and J are TRBV12-3 or TRBV12-4 and TRBJ2-5; D not certain. V was cut by 6 bases and J by 0 bases, with 11 bases left in between. The CDR3 length is 14 residues. The CDR3 coding sequence is TGTGCCAGCAGCCAATTTCGGTACCAAGAGACCCAGTACTTC. Residues: CASSQFRYQETQYF.

In its sample, this clonotype was seen a few times. The V gene is TRBV20-1, the J gene TRBJ2-5; TRBD1 agrees at 12 bases. TRBJ2-7 matches the DNA end more closely, so the J call is doubtful. The CDR3 covers 13 residues. The germline V gene has CDR1 DFQATT and CDR2 SNEGSKA (reference sequence). CDR3 sequence: CSASGQGADEQYF. The CDR3 DNA is TGCAGTGCTTCGGGACAGGGGGCCGACGAGCAGTACTTC.

The chain joins TRBV6-5 to TRBJ2-3, with TRBD2 identical over 11 bases. This CDR3 comprises 15 residues. In germline, CDR1 is MNHEY, CDR2 SVGAGI. The trim removed 4 bases at V and 11 bases at J, leaving 11 bases unmatched. The chain's CDR3 is CASSLAGGTGNEQYF. The DNA for the CDR3 is TGTGCCAGCAGTTTAGCGGGGGGGACCGGGAATGAGCAGTATTTT.

The rearrangement joins TRBV2 to TRBJ2-4; the D is unclear. The V end was cut by 2 bases, the J end by 13 bases, with 9 bases between. CDR3 length equals 11 residues. CDR1 and CDR2 (germline): SNHLY, FYNNEI. For the CDR3, the DNA is TGTGCCAGCAGTGAAAGGTCTGTGCAGTACTTC. As protein: CASSERSVQYF.

The chain has TRBV12-5 and TRBJ2-5, with D hard to call. The CDR3 is made up of 10 amino acids. From germline, CDR1 is LGHNT and CDR2 FRNRAP. V dropped 1 base and J dropped 7 bases, with 1 base sitting between them. The CDR3, as DNA: TGTGCTAGTGGTTTGGGGACCCAGTACTTC. This codes for CASGLGTQYF.

The V gene is TRBV7-9, the J gene TRBJ2-5; D is perhaps TRBD2 (6 bases). CDR1 SEHNR and CDR2 FQNEAQ come from the germline V gene (reference sequence). This CDR3 is 16 amino acids long. The ends were cut back, 4 bases at V and 9 bases at J, with 24 bases in the middle. CDR3 nucleotide sequence: TGTGCCAGCAGCTCCGAATCGGAACTAGCTCCGTGGGCCCAGTACTTC. Translating gives CASSSESELAPWAQYF.

This rearrangement joins TRBV28 to TRBJ1-1, with 9 bases aligning to TRBD1. Germline V gene sequence: CDR1 MDHEN, CDR2 SYDVKM. V was clipped by 5 bases and J by 3 bases; unmatched bases: 7. The CDR3 spans 15 residues. The chain's CDR3 is CASSRTGDGDTEAFF. CDR3 sequence (DNA): TGTGCCAGCAGTCGGACAGGGGACGGCGACACTGAAGCTTTCTTT.

This chain connects TRBV7-2 to TRBJ1-4; no reliable D call. The germline V and J ends were trimmed by 1 base and 8 bases, with 26 bases remaining between them. CDR3 length equals 19 residues. In germline, CDR1 is SGHTA, CDR2 FQGNSA. CDR3 residues: CASSLVAPGAVGDPEKLFF. CDR3 coding DNA: TGTGCCAGCAGCTTAGTAGCACCGGGAGCGGTGGGAGATCCAGAAAAACTGTTTTTT.

The chain joins TRBV24-1 to TRBJ1-5, with D perhaps matching TRBD1 (6 bases). This CDR3 contains 16 residues. V was pared by 4 bases and J by 1 base, with 13 bases between. Germline V gene data show CDR1 as KGHDR and CDR2 as SFDVKD. The CDR3 sequence: CATSEQGQGSNQPQHF. In nucleotides, the CDR3 is TGTGCCACCAGTGAGCAGGGGCAGGGGAGCAATCAGCCCCAGCATTTT.

This clonotype has only a few counts. The chain recombines TRBV5-1 with TRBJ2-7; TRBD1 is a possible D gene (5 bases). The V end lost 1 base, the J end lost 2 bases, and 13 bases lay between the germline ends. The CDR3 runs to 15 residues. Germline V gives CDR1 SGHRS, CDR2 YFSETQ. The CDR3 nucleotides are TGCGCCAGCAGCTTGAGGGGCTATGGGACCTACGAGCAGTACTTC. Translation: CASSLRGYGTYEQYF.

The chain couples TRBV10-3 to TRBJ1-4; 7 positions agree with TRBD1. The CDR3 extends over 14 amino acids. The trim removed 2 bases at V and 7 bases at J, leaving 4 bases unmatched. Germline values: CDR1 ENHRY, CDR2 SYGVKD. The CDR3 loop reads CAISEDRVAEKLFF. The CDR3 DNA reads TGTGCCATCAGTGAGGACAGGGTCGCTGAAAAACTGTTTTTT.

The J gene is TRBJ2-1, the V gene TRBV6-6, with a weak D call TRBD1 (5 bases). Trimming cost V 2 bases and J 4 bases, with 12 bases left between them. Germline values: CDR1 MNHNY, CDR2 SVGAGI (reference sequence). CDR3 length: 15 amino acids. The CDR3 here is CASSYGAGRYNEQFF. The CDR3 DNA reads TGTGCCAGCAGTTACGGGGCAGGTAGATACAATGAGCAGTTCTTC.

The chain links TRBV15 to TRBJ2-3; the D gene could be TRBD1 or TRBD2 (5 bases each). The germline V and J ends were trimmed by 2 bases and 0 bases, with 12 bases remaining between them. The CDR3 covers 16 residues. Looked up from germline, CDR1 is LNHNV and CDR2 is YYDKDF (reference sequence). This CDR3 is CATSRPRDGSTDTQYF. The CDR3 nucleotides read TGTGCCACCAGCAGACCCCGGGACGGAAGCACAGATACGCAGTATTTT.

This clonotype occurred once. At one of its ends the junction is not consistent with the germline gene, which may arise from a read error. The rearrangement uses TRBV20-1 and TRBJ2-7, with D possibly matching TRBD2 (5 bases). The CDR3 has 14 amino acids. Looked up from germline, CDR1 is DFQATT and CDR2 is SNEGSKA (reference sequence). CDR3 coding DNA: TGCAGTGTTAGAGATCCGTCGGGGACCTACGAGCAGTACTTC. Translation gives CSVRDPSGTYEQYF.

This clonotype came up a few times. The chain is built from TRBV9 and TRBJ2-3, with 7 positions matching TRBD2. V was clipped by 5 bases and J by 2 bases; unmatched bases: 14. Germline V gene data show CDR1 as SGDLS and CDR2 as YYNGEE. This CDR3 is built from 17 residues. DNA of the CDR3: TGTGCCAGCAGTGTATCTGTCTCGCGGGGGATCACAGATACGCAGTATTTT. Translated: CASSVSVSRGITDTQYF.